The 30 T cell receptor beta chains given below trace back to one sample, sequenced in a study of CD4 T cells in relation to SARS-CoV-2 and coronaviruses. The antigens for these receptors are not known. CD4+ T cells from unexposed donors were obtained before the COVID-19 pandemic (2011-2018). The cells were cultured for roughly 11 days before CD4+ T cells were isolated. Assay: immunoSEQ multiplex PCR; the TCRdb copy retains only in-frame clones and omits some. The table records about 20,000 clones, around 74% of them present only once. Sequenced: CD4+ T cells from PBMCs, cultured in vitro. These receptor sequences come from a human donor in good health.

The rearrangement joins TRBV6-5 to TRBJ1-2; D unresolved. Germline assignment: CDR1 MNHEY and CDR2 SVGAGI. This CDR3 has 13 residues. Trimming removed 6 bases at V and 2 bases at J, with 10 bases between. CDR3 loop: CASSLEVNYGYTF. CDR3 coding DNA: TGTGCCAGCAGCTTAGAAGTAAACTATGGCTACACCTTC.

The rearrangement links TRBV10-3 to TRBJ1-3; D possibly corresponds to TRBD1 (5 bases). The germline CDR1 and CDR2 sequences are ENHRY and SYGVKD. V dropped 6 bases and J dropped 4 bases, with 25 bases sitting between them. The length of the CDR3 is 18 residues. CDR3 residues: CAISTARQRNVLGNTIYF. The CDR3 coding sequence is TGTGCCATCAGCACAGCCAGACAGAGAAACGTCCTGGGAAACACCATATATTTT.

The chain has TRBV19 and TRBJ2-1; D not certain. CDR1 is LNHDA and CDR2 is SQIVND in the germline V gene (reference sequence). The CDR3 covers 16 residues. Trimming shortened V by 6 bases and J by 3 bases, and 18 bases separated the two germline ends. The CDR3 DNA sequence: TGTGCCAGTAGCCTCTCCGGATCGACGGGCTACAATGAGCAGTTCTTC. It is translated as CASSLSGSTGYNEQFF.

This clone has more than one count but fewer than ten. The chain is built from TRBV4-1 and TRBJ2-7; the match to TRBD1 covers 10 bases. Germline CDR1 is MGHRA and CDR2 is YSYEKL. This CDR3 is 16 amino acids long. J gave up 3 bases and V 1 base, and 6 bases lay outside the gene matches. The CDR3 region has the DNA TGCGCCAGCAGCCAAGGGCTCGGGACAGGGGACTACGAGCAGTACTTC. This encodes CASSQGLGTGDYEQYF.

This clone was counted only a few times. This sequence joins TRBV24-1 and TRBJ1-1; maybe TRBD1 (5 bases). Trimming removed 7 bases from V and 1 base from J, with 9 bases in between. The CDR3 spans 13 residues. Germline V gene lookup returns CDR1 KGHDR and CDR2 SFDVKD. This CDR3 is CATSLTGNTEAFF. The CDR3 DNA follows: TGTGCCACCAGCCTTACAGGGAACACTGAAGCTTTCTTT.

The chain uses TRBV10-3 and TRBJ2-3; 12 positions match TRBD2. J gave up 3 bases and V 3 bases, and 1 base lay outside the gene matches. The CDR3 consists of 15 residues. CDR1 and CDR2 from the germline V gene are ENHRY and SYGVKD. The CDR3 DNA reads TGTGCCATCAGTGACGGACTAGCGGGAACAGATACGCAGTATTTT. Amino acids: CAISDGLAGTDTQYF.

The gene calls are TRBV28 and TRBJ2-2; TRBD2 is a possible D gene (6 bases). CDR3 size: 15 residues. Trimming took 6 bases from V and 2 from J, leaving 13 bases between them. Germline assignment: CDR1 MDHEN and CDR2 SYDVKM. The CDR3: CASRGLALNTGELFF. In DNA form, the CDR3 reads TGTGCCAGCAGGGGGCTAGCGCTAAACACCGGGGAGCTGTTTTTT.

The table lists this clone with a count of one. The chain couples TRBV5-5 to TRBJ2-5; 7 nucleotides align to TRBD1. V gave up 3 bases and J gave up 2 bases; unmatched junction bases: 4. In germline, CDR1 is SGHKS, CDR2 YYEKEE (reference sequence). The length of the CDR3 is 14 residues. Here the CDR3 reads CASSSLDRQETQYF. In nucleotides, the CDR3 is TGTGCCAGCAGCTCCTTGGACAGGCAAGAGACCCAGTACTTC.

The chain employs TRBV28 and TRBJ1-2; TRBD1 matches 7 bases. The V and J ends lost 6 bases and 4 bases, in that order; junction bases with no gene match: 8. Germline V CDR1 and CDR2: MDHEN, SYDVKM. This CDR3 is built from 14 residues. The CDR3 DNA is TGTGCCAGCAGGACAGGGAAGAGCTCCTATGGCTACACCTTC. Translating it yields CASRTGKSSYGYTF.

The V call is TRBV5-1, the J call TRBJ2-1; 10 bases agree with TRBD2. There are 15 residues in the CDR3. After removal of 2 bases from V and 6 bases from J, the junction contained 5 bases not matched to a gene. Germline V gene lookup returns CDR1 SGHRS and CDR2 YFSETQ. CDR3 DNA: TGCGCCAGCAGCTTAAGGGCTAGCGGGAGCAATGAGCAGTTCTTC. Translated: CASSLRASGSNEQFF.

The chain uses TRBV12-3 or TRBV12-4 and TRBJ2-7, with TRBD1 as a possible D gene (6 bases). The CDR3 runs to 13 residues. Trimming shortened V by 6 bases and J by 4 bases, and 13 bases separated the two germline ends. CDR3 protein: CASRLTGAYEQYF. The CDR3 DNA follows: TGTGCCAGCAGGCTGACAGGAGCATACGAGCAGTACTTC.

This clone has only a few counts. The rearrangement uses TRBV28 and TRBJ2-3; possibly TRBD1 for D (5 bases). Germline V gene sequence: CDR1 MDHEN, CDR2 SYDVKM. This CDR3 is built from 14 residues. V lost 6 bases and J lost 2, with 12 bases in between. The CDR3 sequence is CASRPTALTDTQYF. DNA for the CDR3: TGTGCCAGCAGACCGACAGCACTCACAGATACGCAGTATTTT.

The rearrangement links TRBV3-1 (or the pseudogene TRBV3-2) to TRBJ2-7; D gene ambiguous. CDR3 size: 16 residues. V was pared by 0 bases and J by 0 bases, with 12 bases between. Germline loops: CDR1 LGHDT, CDR2 YNNKEL (reference sequence). Here the CDR3 DNA reads TGTGCCAGCAGCCAAGATTTGTTTCGCAGCTCCTACGAGCAGTACTTC. Translating gives CASSQDLFRSSYEQYF.

This rearrangement joins TRBV14 to TRBJ2-1, with D perhaps TRBD2 (5 bases). Germline loops: CDR1 SGHDN, CDR2 FVKESK. With 3 bases removed from V and 6 bases from J, the gap between germline ends came to 12 bases. The CDR3 has 14 residues. The CDR3 protein is CASSQSAGVNEQFF. Here the CDR3 DNA reads TGTGCCAGCAGCCAGTCCGCCGGGGTCAATGAGCAGTTCTTC.

The chain has TRBV23-1 and TRBJ1-5, with D perhaps TRBD1 (5 bases). TRBV23-1 counts as an open reading frame of uncertain function. The CDR3 runs 15 residues. Trimming pared 0 bases from V and 10 bases from J, leaving 16 bases between. The CDR3 loop reads CASSQSGSGFQPQHF. The CDR3 DNA sequence: TGCGCCAGCAGTCAATCGGGGTCAGGGTTTCAACCCCAGCATTTT.

CDR3 DNA sequence: TGTGCCAGCAGCTTAGGAGCGAAAGAGACCCAGTACTTC. Translated, it gives CASSLGAKETQYF. V usage is TRBV7-8 and J usage is TRBJ2-5; D not resolved. Trimming cost V 1 base and J 3 bases, with 6 bases left between them. CDR3 length equals 13 residues. Germline V CDR1 and CDR2: SGHVS, FQNEAQ.

The chain has TRBV12-3 or TRBV12-4 and TRBJ2-7, with D uncertain. This CDR3 is built from 12 residues. V was shortened by 4 bases and J by 4 bases, with 8 bases between the two germline ends. The CDR3 loop reads CASSWTGYEQYF. In nucleotides, the CDR3 is TGTGCCAGCAGTTGGACCGGGTACGAGCAGTACTTC.

In regard to this clone: Other DNA sequences in the same sample also yield this CDR3. The chain recombines TRBV9 with TRBJ2-5; D gene uncertain. Germline CDR1 reads SGDLS; CDR2 reads YYNGEE. The CDR3 loop spans 11 amino acids. V dropped 4 bases and J dropped 3 bases, with 4 bases sitting between them. The CDR3 sequence is CASSREETQYF. Written as DNA, the CDR3 is TGTGCCAGCAGCAGGGAAGAGACCCAGTACTTC.

The rearrangement uses TRBV30 and TRBJ1-2, with D hard to call. The CDR3 is 15 amino acids. CDR1 GTSNPN and CDR2 SVGIG come from the germline V gene (reference sequence). The V end lost 2 bases, the J end lost 0 bases, and 13 bases lay between the germline ends. The CDR3 sequence: CAWSSAAAPNYGYTF. CDR3 DNA: TGTGCCTGGAGTAGCGCAGCCGCCCCTAACTATGGCTACACCTTC. Filled out from reference TRBV30 and TRBJ1-2, the complete variable domain reads SQTIHQWPATLVQPVGSPLSLECTVEGTSNPNLYWYRQAAGRGLQLLFYSVGIGQISSEVPQNLSASRPQDRQFILSSKKLLLSDSGFYLCAWSSAAAPNYGYTFGSGTRLTVV.

The rearrangement links TRBV30 to TRBJ2-1; D gene uncertain. In germline, CDR1 is GTSNPN, CDR2 SVGIG (reference sequence). This CDR3 is 11 amino acids long. Trimming took 2 bases from V and 10 from J, leaving 9 bases between them. CDR3 residues: CAWSPMLEQFF. In nucleotides, the CDR3 is TGTGCCTGGAGTCCCATGCTGGAGCAGTTCTTC.

The chain combines TRBV20-1 with TRBJ2-5, with D hard to call. Trimming pared 3 bases from V and 2 bases from J, leaving 7 bases between. From germline, CDR1 is DFQATT and CDR2 SNEGSKA (reference sequence). This CDR3 contains 12 residues. CDR3 sequence reads: CSASSRQETQYF. The DNA for the CDR3 is TGCAGTGCTAGTTCCAGGCAAGAGACCCAGTACTTC.

This clone has a handful of counts. The V gene is TRBV4-1, the J gene TRBJ2-7; tentative D call: TRBD1 (6 bases). The germline V gene has CDR1 MGHRA and CDR2 YSYEKL. The CDR3 runs to 17 residues. V lost 2 bases, J lost 4 bases, and 21 bases lay in between. The chain's CDR3 is CASSQPTGQSRAYEQYF. The CDR3 DNA reads TGCGCCAGCAGCCAACCCACAGGACAGAGTCGGGCTTACGAGCAGTACTTC.

V is TRBV19 and J is TRBJ2-3; 12 nucleotides line up with TRBD2. V lost 1 base, J lost 0 bases, and 2 bases stayed unmatched. Per germline, CDR1 LNHDA and CDR2 SQIVND (reference sequence). The CDR3 sequence is 17 residues long. This chain's CDR3 is CASSIGGLAGSTDTQYF. The CDR3 nucleotides read TGTGCCAGTAGTATAGGGGGACTAGCGGGCAGCACAGATACGCAGTATTTT.

The CDR3 is CSVGQGDGSPLHF. DNA of the CDR3: TGCAGCGTCGGACAGGGGGACGGTTCACCCCTCCACTTT. The chain combines TRBV29-1 with TRBJ1-6; 10 bases are shared with TRBD1. This CDR3 is 13 amino acids long. CDR1 and CDR2 (germline): SQVTM, ANQGSEA. Losses at the gene ends were 6 bases for V and 9 bases for J; bases not matched to a gene: 5.

This clone was observed a few times. The chain links TRBV24-1 to TRBJ1-1; D remains unclear. The germline V and J ends were trimmed by 2 bases and 4 bases, with 10 bases remaining between them. Germline V gene lookup returns CDR1 KGHDR and CDR2 SFDVKD. There are 14 residues in the CDR3. The CDR3 nucleotides are TGTGCCACCAGTGATTCCGGAGATAGCACTGAAGCTTTCTTT. Amino acids: CATSDSGDSTEAFF.

This clone was counted a few times. The rearrangement links TRBV14 to TRBJ1-1, with 7 bases that match TRBD1. Per germline, CDR1 SGHDN and CDR2 FVKESK. The V segment lost 2 bases and the J segment 4 bases; nucleotides outside the gene matches: 10. The CDR3 runs to 16 residues. CDR3 in amino acids: CASSQTWTGRSTEAFF. CDR3 in DNA: TGTGCCAGCAGCCAAACGTGGACAGGACGAAGCACTGAAGCTTTCTTT.

With respect to this clone: Other nucleotide sequences in the sample specify the same CDR3. V usage is TRBV3-1 (or the pseudogene TRBV3-2) and J usage is TRBJ2-3; D unclear. Trimming pared 1 base from V and 1 base from J, leaving 3 bases between. This CDR3 is built from 13 residues. Per germline, CDR1 LGHDT and CDR2 YNNKEL (reference sequence). The CDR3 nucleotides read TGTGCCAGCAGCCAAGGGGGCACAGATACGCAGTATTTT. Translated: CASSQGGTDTQYF.

The V call is TRBV6-1, the J call TRBJ2-7, with TRBD1 matching over 8 bases. V gave up 4 bases and J gave up 4 bases; unmatched junction bases: 12. CDR3 size: 16 residues. Germline-derived CDR1 and CDR2 are MNHNS and SASEGT. This chain's CDR3 is CASSGRTGTKPYEQYF. The DNA of the CDR3 is TGTGCCAGCAGTGGTCGGACAGGGACGAAGCCTTACGAGCAGTACTTC.

The CDR3 nucleotides read TGTGCCTGGAATACCCTCGCGGGACTAGCGGGAGGCCCAACCATTTACGAGCAGTACTTC. Amino acids: CAWNTLAGLAGGPTIYEQYF. This chain uses TRBV30 with TRBJ2-7; the match to TRBD2 covers 15 bases. Unmatched junction bases numbered 20, after V lost 4 bases and J lost 4 bases. This CDR3 contains 20 residues. The V gene's germline CDR1 is GTSNPN and CDR2 SVGIG (reference sequence).

This rearrangement joins TRBV19 to TRBJ1-1; TRBD1 is a possible D gene (5 bases). This CDR3 contains 16 residues. CDR1 and CDR2 (germline): LNHDA, SQIVND (reference sequence). V was trimmed by 1 base and J by 3 bases, leaving 15 bases between them. CDR3 nucleotide sequence: TGTGCCAGTAGTATAGTTGGGCAGGGACGGCACACTGAAGCTTTCTTT. Its translation is CASSIVGQGRHTEAFF.